This T cell receptor (beta chain) was captured by sequencing in a study of T-cell memory formation after mild COVID-19. Study observations and caveats: Among clones peaking at day 37 in the second wave, SARS-CoV-2 specificity remained unconfirmed. While clones contracting from day 15 to 85 were balanced between CD4 and CD8, later expanders leaned CD4+.

Germline V CDR1 and CDR2: SGHVS, FQNEAQ. The CDR3 is 14 residues long. V was pared by 1 base and J by 4 bases, with 10 bases between. About this clonotype: Antigen specificity is unknown.

UMIs and sample barcodes were carried by the TCR alpha and TCR beta cDNA libraries that 5'RACE produced using constant-segment primers. Each CDR3 protein gets one entry after TCRdb re-called the 5' RACE reads with MiXCR. The sample records about 150,000 distinct CDR3 sequences, 20% to 25% being singletons. This chain connects TRBV7-8 to TRBJ1-2, with a weak D call TRBD1 (5 bases). The sequencing input was PBMCs or a T cell subset sorted from them (not recorded which). The TCR sequence derives from an adult woman who had mild COVID-19 (a few samples of this study predate the infection). Cell type and time point are not known. The DNA of the CDR3 is TGTGCCAGCAGCTTAGAGGACATCCTCTATGGCTACACCTTC. This encodes CASSLEDILYGYTF.